The clone carrying this T cell receptor beta chain was seen only once. The protocol was immunoSEQ multiplex PCR, while the TCRdb copy is restricted to in-frame clones and leaves out a portion. The table records tens of thousands of clones, approximately 88% of them present only once. These data originate in a study of PD-1 and CTLA-4 blockade in melanoma. The material was CD8+ T cells from peripheral blood, obtained before anti-PD-1 treatment. The receptor was isolated from a human donor with melanoma.

The CDR3 spells CASSFEAYEQYF. The CDR3 DNA is TGTGCCAGCAGTTTTGAGGCGTACGAGCAGTACTTC. The V gene is TRBV12-3 or TRBV12-4, the J gene TRBJ2-7; D gene ambiguous. The CDR3 has 12 residues. The germline V and J ends were trimmed by 3 bases and 4 bases, with 7 bases remaining between them.